This T cell receptor beta chain was documented in a study of Graves' ophthalmopathy and Graves' hyperthyroidism. Study conclusions and caveats: Ophthalmopathy progression cases were predicted by the model with 55% to 71% sensitivity and more than 72% specificity.

The table lists this clonotype with many counts. The antigen remains undetermined. Amplified TCR beta CDR3 regions were obtained using RNA transcripts as template. Investigators did first-round RT-PCR with HTBI primers, then second-round multiplex PCR. TCRdb reanalysed the multiplex PCR reads using MiXCR and keeps one entry per CDR3 protein. The sample includes 300,000 to 450,000 distinct CDR3 sequences, about 17% of them seen just once. Germline CDR1 and CDR2: GTSNPN and SVGIG (reference sequence). V gave up 2 bases and J gave up 5 bases; unmatched junction bases: 8. This CDR3 is 14 amino acids long. The chain is built from TRBV30 and TRBJ2-7, with 8 bases fitting TRBD1. The material sequenced was peripheral blood. The clonotype originates from an adult woman with stable Graves' hyperthyroidism. The CDR3 region has the DNA TGTGCCTGGAGTACCGGGACAGGTGGGGACGAGCAGTACTTC. Residues: CAWSTGTGGDEQYF.